The source of this TCR beta chain is a study of cytomegalovirus exposure and HLA in healthy donors. Study findings and constraints: It was reportedly the case that the classifier diagnosed cytomegalovirus status with high specificity and sensitivity.

Generated by immunoSEQ multiplex PCR, the TCRdb table keeps only in-frame clones and is missing some. This sample carries tens of thousands of clones, roughly 90% of them seen once, and the ten largest clones take around 2.2%. A remark on this clone: What it recognizes is unknown.

This CDR3 region has 16 residues. Trimming pared 5 bases from V and 1 base from J, leaving 17 bases between. Looked up from germline, CDR1 is SGHNT and CDR2 is YYREEE (reference sequence). Sequencing was done on a sample of PBMCs. The rearrangement joins TRBV5-4 to TRBJ2-3; a weak D match, TRBD2 (6 bases). This TCR derives from a woman in her twenties or thirties in good health and CMV-seronegative. DNA of the CDR3: TGTGCCAGCAGTTTTCGGGACTCCCTCGGCACAGATACGCAGTATTTT. It yields the protein CASSFRDSLGTDTQYF.